A single T cell receptor beta chain is shown here with its context. The genomic DNA of each subset was split evenly across several immunoSEQ plates. Clones were read by immunoSEQ multiplex PCR, and TCRdb kept only the in-frame ones, dropping some. In the table there are some 580,000 clones, roughly 97% of which are singletons. This entry is derived from a study of shared clonotypes between healthy human individuals. The receptor was derived from a woman under 40 in good health. Sequencing was performed on naive CD4+ T cells sorted from blood. Subset reported: CD45RA+ positively selected.

The CDR3 nucleotides are TGTGCCAGCAGTTTATCGACCGGACTAGCGGGATCCTACGAGCAGTACTTC. Protein product: CASSLSTGLAGSYEQYF. The V gene is TRBV27, the J gene TRBJ2-7, with 12 nucleotides matching TRBD2. The germline CDR1 and CDR2 sequences are MNHEY and SMNVEV (reference sequence). The CDR3 consists of 17 residues. V was clipped by 0 bases and J by 1 base; unmatched bases: 4.